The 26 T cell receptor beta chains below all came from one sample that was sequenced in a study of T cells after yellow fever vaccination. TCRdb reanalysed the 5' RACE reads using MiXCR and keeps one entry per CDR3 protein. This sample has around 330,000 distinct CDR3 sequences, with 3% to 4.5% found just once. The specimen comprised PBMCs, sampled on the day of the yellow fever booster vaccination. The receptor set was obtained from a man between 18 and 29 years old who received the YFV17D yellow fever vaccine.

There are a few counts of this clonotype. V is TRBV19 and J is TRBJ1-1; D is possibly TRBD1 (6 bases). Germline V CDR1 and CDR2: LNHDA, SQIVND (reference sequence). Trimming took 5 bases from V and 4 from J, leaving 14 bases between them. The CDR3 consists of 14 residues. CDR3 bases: TGTGCCAGTAGTCCTACCGGAGGGGGCACTGAAGCTTTCTTT. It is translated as CASSPTGGGTEAFF. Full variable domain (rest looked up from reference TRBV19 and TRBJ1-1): DGGITQSPKYLFRKEGQNVTLSCEQNLNHDAMYWYRQDPGQGLRLIYYSQIVNDFQKGDIAEGYSVSREKKESFPLTVTSAQKNPTAFYLCASSPTGGGTEAFFGQGTRLTVV.

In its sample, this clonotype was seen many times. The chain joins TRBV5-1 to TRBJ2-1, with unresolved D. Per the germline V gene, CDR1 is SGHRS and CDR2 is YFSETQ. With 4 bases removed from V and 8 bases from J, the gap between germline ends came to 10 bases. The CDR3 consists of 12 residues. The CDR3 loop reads CASSHFMDEQFF. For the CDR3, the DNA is TGCGCCAGCAGCCATTTTATGGATGAGCAGTTCTTC.

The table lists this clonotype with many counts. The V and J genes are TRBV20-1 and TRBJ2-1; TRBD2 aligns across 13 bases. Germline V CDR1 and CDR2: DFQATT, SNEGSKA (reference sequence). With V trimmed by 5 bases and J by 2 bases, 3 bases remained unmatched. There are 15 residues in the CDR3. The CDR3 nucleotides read TGCAGTGCTTGGACTAGCGGGGGAGCCTACAATGAGCAGTTCTTC. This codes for CSAWTSGGAYNEQFF.

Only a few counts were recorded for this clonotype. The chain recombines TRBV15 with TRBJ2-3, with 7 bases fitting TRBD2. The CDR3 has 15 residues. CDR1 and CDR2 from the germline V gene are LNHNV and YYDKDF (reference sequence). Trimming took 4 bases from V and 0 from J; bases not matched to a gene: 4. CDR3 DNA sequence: TGTGCCACCAGCACGGGCGGGGGTAGCACAGATACGCAGTATTTT. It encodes CATSTGGGSTDTQYF.

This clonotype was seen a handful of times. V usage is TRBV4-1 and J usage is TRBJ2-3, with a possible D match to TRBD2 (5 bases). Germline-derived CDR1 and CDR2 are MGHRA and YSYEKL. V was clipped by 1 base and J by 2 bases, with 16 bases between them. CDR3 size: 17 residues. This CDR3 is CASSQAGPGGDTDTQYF. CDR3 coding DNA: TGCGCCAGCAGCCAAGCCGGACCCGGAGGAGACACAGATACGCAGTATTTT.

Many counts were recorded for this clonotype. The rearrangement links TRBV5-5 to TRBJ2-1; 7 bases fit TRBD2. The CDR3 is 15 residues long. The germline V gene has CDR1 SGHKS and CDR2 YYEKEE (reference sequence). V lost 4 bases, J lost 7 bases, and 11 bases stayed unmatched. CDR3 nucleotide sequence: TGTGCCAGCAGCGATTGGACGGGGGGATGGAATGAGCAGTTCTTC. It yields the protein CASSDWTGGWNEQFF. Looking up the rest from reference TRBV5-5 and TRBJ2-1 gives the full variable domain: DAGVTQSPTHLIKTRGQQVTLRCSPISGHKSVSWYQQVLGQGPQFIFQYYEKEERGRGNFPDRFSARQFPNYSSELNVNALLLGDSALYLCASSDWTGGWNEQFFGPGTRLTVL.

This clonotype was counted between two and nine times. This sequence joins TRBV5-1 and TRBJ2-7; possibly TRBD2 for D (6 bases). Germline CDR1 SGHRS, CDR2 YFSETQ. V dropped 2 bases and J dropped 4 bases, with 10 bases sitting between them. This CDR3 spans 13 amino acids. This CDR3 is CASSFESGYEQYF. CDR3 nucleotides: TGCGCCAGCAGCTTCGAGAGCGGGTACGAGCAGTACTTC.

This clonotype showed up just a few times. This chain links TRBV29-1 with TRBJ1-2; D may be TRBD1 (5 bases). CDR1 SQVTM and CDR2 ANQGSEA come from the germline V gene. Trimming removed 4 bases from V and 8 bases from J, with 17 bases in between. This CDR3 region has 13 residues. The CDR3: CSVVVTVASGYTF. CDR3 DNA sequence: TGCAGCGTTGTGGTGACAGTGGCCTCAGGCTACACCTTC.

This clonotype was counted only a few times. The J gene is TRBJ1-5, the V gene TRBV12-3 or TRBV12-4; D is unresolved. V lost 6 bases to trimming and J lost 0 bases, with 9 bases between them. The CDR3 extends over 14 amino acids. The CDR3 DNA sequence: TGTGCCAGCAGAATAGGATATAGCAATCAGCCCCAGCATTTT. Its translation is CASRIGYSNQPQHF.

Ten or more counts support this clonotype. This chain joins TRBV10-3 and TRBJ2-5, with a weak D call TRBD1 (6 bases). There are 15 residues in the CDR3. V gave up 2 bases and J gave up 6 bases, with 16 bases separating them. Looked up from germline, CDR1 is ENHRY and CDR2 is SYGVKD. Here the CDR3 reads CAISETGRRGQTQYF. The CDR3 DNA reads TGTGCCATCAGTGAGACAGGGAGAAGAGGACAGACCCAGTACTTC.

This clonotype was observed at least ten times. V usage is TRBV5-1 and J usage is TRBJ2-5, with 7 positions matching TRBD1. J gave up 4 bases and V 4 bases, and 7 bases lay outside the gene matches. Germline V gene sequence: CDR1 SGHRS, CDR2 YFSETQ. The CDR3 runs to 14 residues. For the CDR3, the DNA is TGCGCCAGCAGCACGGACAGGCCTGGAGAGACCCAGTACTTC. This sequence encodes CASSTDRPGETQYF.

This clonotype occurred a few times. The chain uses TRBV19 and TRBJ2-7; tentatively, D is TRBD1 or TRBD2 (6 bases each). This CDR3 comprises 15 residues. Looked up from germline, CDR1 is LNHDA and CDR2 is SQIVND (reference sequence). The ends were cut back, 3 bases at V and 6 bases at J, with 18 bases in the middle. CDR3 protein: CASSIIGTTSSEQYF. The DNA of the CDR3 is TGTGCCAGTAGTATCATCGGGACAACTAGCTCCGAGCAGTACTTC. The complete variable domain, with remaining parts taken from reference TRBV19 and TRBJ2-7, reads DGGITQSPKYLFRKEGQNVTLSCEQNLNHDAMYWYRQDPGQGLRLIYYSQIVNDFQKGDIAEGYSVSREKKESFPLTVTSAQKNPTAFYLCASSIIGTTSSEQYFGPGTRLTVT.

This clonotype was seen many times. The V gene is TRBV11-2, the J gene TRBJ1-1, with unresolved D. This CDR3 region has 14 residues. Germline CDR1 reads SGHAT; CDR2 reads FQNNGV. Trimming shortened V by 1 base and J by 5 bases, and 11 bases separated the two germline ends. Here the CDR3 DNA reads TGTGCCAGCAGCTTAGGGCTCGCGGGGACTGAAGCTTTCTTT. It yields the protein CASSLGLAGTEAFF. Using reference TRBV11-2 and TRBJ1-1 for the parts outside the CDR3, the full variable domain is EAGVAQSPRYKIIEKRQSVAFWCNPISGHATLYWYQQILGQGPKLLIQFQNNGVVDDSQLPKDRFSAERLKGVDSTLKIQPAKLEDSAVYLCASSLGLAGTEAFFGQGTRLTVV.

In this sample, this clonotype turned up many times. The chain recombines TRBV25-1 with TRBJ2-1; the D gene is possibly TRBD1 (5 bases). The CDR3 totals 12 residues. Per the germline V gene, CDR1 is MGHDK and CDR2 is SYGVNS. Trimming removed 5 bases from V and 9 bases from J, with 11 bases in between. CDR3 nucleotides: TGTGCCAGCAGTTACCAGGGCATTGAGCAGTTCTTC. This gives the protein CASSYQGIEQFF.

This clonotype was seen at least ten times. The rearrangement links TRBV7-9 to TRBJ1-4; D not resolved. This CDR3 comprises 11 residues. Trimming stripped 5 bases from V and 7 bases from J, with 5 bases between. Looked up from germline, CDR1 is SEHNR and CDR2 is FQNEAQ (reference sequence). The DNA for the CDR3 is TGTGCCAGCAGCGACCGTGAAAAACTGTTTTTT. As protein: CASSDREKLFF.

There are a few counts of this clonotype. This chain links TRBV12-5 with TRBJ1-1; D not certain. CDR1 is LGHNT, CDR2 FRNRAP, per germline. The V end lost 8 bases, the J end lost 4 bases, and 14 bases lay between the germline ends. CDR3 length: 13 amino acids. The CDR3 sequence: CASRIRVGTEAFF. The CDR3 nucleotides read TGTGCTAGTCGCATTCGGGTCGGCACTGAAGCTTTCTTT.

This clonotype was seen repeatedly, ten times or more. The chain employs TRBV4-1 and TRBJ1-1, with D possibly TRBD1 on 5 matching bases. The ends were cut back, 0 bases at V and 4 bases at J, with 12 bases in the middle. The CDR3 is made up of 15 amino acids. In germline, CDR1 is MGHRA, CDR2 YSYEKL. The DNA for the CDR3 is TGCGCCAGCAGCCAAGAGGGGACCTTGGGCACTGAAGCTTTCTTT. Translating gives CASSQEGTLGTEAFF.

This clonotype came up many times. CDR3 sequence reads: CASSQDPAGETGELFF. CDR3 sequence (DNA): TGCGCCAGCAGCCAAGATCCGGCAGGAGAAACCGGGGAGCTGTTTTTT. This chain joins TRBV4-3 and TRBJ2-2; D gene uncertain. This CDR3 has 16 residues. V gave up 0 bases and J gave up 5 bases, with 13 bases separating them. CDR1 is LGHNA and CDR2 is YSLEER in the germline V gene.

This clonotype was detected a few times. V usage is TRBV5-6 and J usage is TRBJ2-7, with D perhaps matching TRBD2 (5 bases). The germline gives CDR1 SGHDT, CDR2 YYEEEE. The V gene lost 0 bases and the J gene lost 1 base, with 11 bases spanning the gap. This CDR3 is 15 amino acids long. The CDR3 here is CASSLELRRSYEQYF. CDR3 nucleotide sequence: TGTGCCAGCAGCTTGGAATTGAGGAGGTCCTACGAGCAGTACTTC.

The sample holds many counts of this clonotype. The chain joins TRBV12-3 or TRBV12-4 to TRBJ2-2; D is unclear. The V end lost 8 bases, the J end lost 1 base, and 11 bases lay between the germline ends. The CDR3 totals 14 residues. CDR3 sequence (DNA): TGTGCCAGCTCTACGCACAGGAACACCGGGGAGCTGTTTTTT. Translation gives CASSTHRNTGELFF.

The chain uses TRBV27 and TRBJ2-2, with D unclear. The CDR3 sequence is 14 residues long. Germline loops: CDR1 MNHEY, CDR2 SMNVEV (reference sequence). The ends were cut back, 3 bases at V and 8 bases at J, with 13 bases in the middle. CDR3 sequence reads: CASSFRSRSGELFF. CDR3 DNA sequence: TGTGCCAGCAGTTTCCGGAGTAGGTCGGGGGAGCTGTTTTTT.

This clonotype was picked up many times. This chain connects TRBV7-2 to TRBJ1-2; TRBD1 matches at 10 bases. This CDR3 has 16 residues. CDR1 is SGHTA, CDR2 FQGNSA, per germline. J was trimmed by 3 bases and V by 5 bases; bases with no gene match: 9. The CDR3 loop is CASSIRQGAGDYGYTF. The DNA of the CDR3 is TGTGCCAGCAGCATACGACAGGGGGCGGGGGACTATGGCTACACCTTC.

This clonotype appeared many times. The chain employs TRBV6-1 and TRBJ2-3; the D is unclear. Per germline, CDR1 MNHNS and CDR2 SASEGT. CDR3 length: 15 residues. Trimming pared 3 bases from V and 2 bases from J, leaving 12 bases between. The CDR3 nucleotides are TGTGCCAGCAGTGACGGGCAGGCCCACACAGATACGCAGTATTTT. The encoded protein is CASSDGQAHTDTQYF.

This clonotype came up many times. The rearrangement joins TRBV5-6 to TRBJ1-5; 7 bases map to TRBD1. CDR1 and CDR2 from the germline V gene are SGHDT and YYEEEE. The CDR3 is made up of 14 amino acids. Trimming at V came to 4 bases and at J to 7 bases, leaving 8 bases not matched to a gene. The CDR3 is CASSTQGGEQPQHF. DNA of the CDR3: TGTGCCAGCAGCACGCAGGGGGGGGAACAGCCCCAGCATTTT.

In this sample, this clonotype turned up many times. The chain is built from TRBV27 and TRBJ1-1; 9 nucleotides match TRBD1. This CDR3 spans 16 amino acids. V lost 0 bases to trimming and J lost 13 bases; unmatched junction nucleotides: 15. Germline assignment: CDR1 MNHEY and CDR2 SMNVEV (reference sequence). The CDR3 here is CASSLSADRGAFSDFF. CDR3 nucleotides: TGTGCCAGCAGTTTATCGGCCGACAGGGGGGCCTTTAGTGATTTCTTT.

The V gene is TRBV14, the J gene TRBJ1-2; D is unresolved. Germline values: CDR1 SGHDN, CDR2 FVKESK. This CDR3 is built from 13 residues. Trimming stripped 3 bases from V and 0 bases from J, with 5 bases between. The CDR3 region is CASSQISNYGYTF. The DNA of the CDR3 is TGTGCCAGCAGCCAGATATCTAACTATGGCTACACCTTC.